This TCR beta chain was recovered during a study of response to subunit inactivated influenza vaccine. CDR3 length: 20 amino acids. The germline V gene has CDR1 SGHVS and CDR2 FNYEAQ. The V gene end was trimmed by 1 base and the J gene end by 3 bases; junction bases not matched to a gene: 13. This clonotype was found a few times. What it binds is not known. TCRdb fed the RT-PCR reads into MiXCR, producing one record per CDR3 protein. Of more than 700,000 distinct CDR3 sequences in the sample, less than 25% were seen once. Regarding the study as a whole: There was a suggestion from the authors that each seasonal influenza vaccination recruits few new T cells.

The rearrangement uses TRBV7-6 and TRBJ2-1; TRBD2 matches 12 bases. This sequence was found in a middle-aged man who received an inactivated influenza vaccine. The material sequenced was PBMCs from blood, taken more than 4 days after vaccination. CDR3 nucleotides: TGTGCCAGCAGCTTAGACAGGGGCCTATGGACTAGCGGGGACTACAATGAGCAGTTCTTC. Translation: CASSLDRGLWTSGDYNEQFF.